Shown below are 5 T cell receptor beta chains from a single sample sequenced in a study of T-cell memory formation after mild COVID-19. MiXCR, run by TCRdb on the 5' RACE reads, gives a single entry per CDR3 protein. The data contain approximately 260,000 distinct CDR3 sequences, about 16% of them seen just once; the ten biggest clones take up 20% to 25%. Material for sequencing was PBMCs or a T cell subset sorted from them (not recorded which). Source of these receptors: a man aged 18 to 35 who had mild COVID-19 (a few samples of this study predate the infection). Cell type and time point are not known.

Only a few counts were recorded for this clonotype. The chain uses TRBV30 and TRBJ2-1, with D uncertain. Trimming stripped 3 bases from V and 4 bases from J, with 4 bases between. Germline values: CDR1 GTSNPN, CDR2 SVGIG (reference sequence). The CDR3 covers 11 residues. DNA of the CDR3: TGTGCCTGGAGCCAATACAATGAGCAGTTCTTC. Protein: CAWSQYNEQFF.

The rearrangement uses TRBV5-1 and TRBJ1-1; the D is unclear. V lost 4 bases to trimming and J lost 1 base, with 8 bases between them. Germline-derived CDR1 and CDR2 are SGHRS and YFSETQ. The CDR3 spans 13 residues. CDR3 protein: CASSINANTEAFF. In DNA form, the CDR3 reads TGCGCCAGCAGCATCAATGCGAACACTGAAGCTTTCTTT.

The chain carries TRBV12-3 or TRBV12-4 and TRBJ1-2; D not certain. The CDR3 sequence is 14 residues long. V lost 2 bases and J 0 bases, leaving 7 bases between the germline ends. CDR3 protein: CASSLNSANYGYTF. For the CDR3, the DNA is TGTGCCAGCAGTTTAAACTCAGCTAACTATGGCTACACCTTC.

CDR3 in amino acids: CASSQEGGTGVRGVNSPLHF. CDR3 bases: TGCGCCAGCAGCCAAGAGGGCGGGACAGGGGTCCGTGGTGTAAATTCACCCCTCCACTTT. V and J are TRBV4-1 and TRBJ1-6; the match to TRBD1 covers 10 bases. The CDR3 consists of 20 residues. The V and J ends lost 0 bases and 7 bases, in that order; junction bases with no gene match: 15. Germline V gene sequence: CDR1 MGHRA, CDR2 YSYEKL.

This clonotype was seen more than once but under ten times. J is TRBJ2-7 and V is TRBV11-2; TRBD1 agrees at 10 bases. V lost 8 bases to trimming and J lost 5 bases; unmatched junction nucleotides: 12. The CDR3 runs to 15 residues. Germline V gives CDR1 SGHAT, CDR2 FQNNGV. The CDR3 sequence is CASDRDRGPPHEQYF. The CDR3 coding sequence is TGTGCCAGCGACCGGGACAGGGGACCCCCCCACGAGCAGTACTTC.